These 29 T cell receptor beta chains came from one sample sequenced in a study of T cells after yellow fever vaccination (dated by TCRdb to between 2018 and 2021). The meaning of the sample's treatment or condition label: live attenuated yellow fever vaccine strain. Library preparation was by 5' RACE. The listed sequencing device is Illumina HiSeq 2500. The raw public data were reprocessed by TCRdb itself: fastp quality trimming at Q25, MiXCR clonotype calling, in-frame beta chains only. Every CDR3 protein is listed once, alongside the most common genes and DNA of its rows. The sample contains about 400,000 distinct CDR3 sequences, around 6.4% of them found a single time. The ten largest make up roughly 15% of the sample. Sequences were derived from PBMCs, sampled 5 days after the yellow fever booster vaccination. These receptor sequences come from a man aged 25-40 years who received the YFV17D yellow fever vaccine.

This clonotype was counted a few times. The chain links TRBV11-2 to TRBJ2-1; a possible D gene is TRBD2 (6 bases). The CDR3 loop spans 16 amino acids. Germline CDR1 SGHAT, CDR2 FQNNGV. The V end was cut by 1 base, the J end by 4 bases, with 14 bases between. The CDR3 bases are TGTGCCAGCAGCTTAGCCCCGCGGGGCAGGTACAATGAGCAGTTCTTC. Translated, it gives CASSLAPRGRYNEQFF.

This clonotype occurred a few times. The rearrangement joins TRBV6-1 to TRBJ2-7; maybe TRBD1 (6 bases). Germline V lookup: CDR1 MNHNS, CDR2 SASEGT. Trimming took 5 bases from V and 6 from J, leaving 20 bases between them. This CDR3 is built from 15 residues. The CDR3: CASSPGTQGGREQYF. The CDR3 bases are TGTGCCAGCAGTCCCGGGACCCAAGGGGGACGCGAGCAGTACTTC.

This clonotype was counted a few times. The rearrangement joins TRBV5-6 to TRBJ1-1; D call uncertain. Trimming left V 8 bases short and J 3 bases short, with 14 bases between. CDR3 length: 13 residues. CDR1 is SGHDT and CDR2 is YYEEEE in the germline V gene. CDR3 nucleotides: TGTGCCAGTAAACAACTCCGGGACACTGAAGCTTTCTTT. Its translation: CASKQLRDTEAFF.

Ten or more counts support this clonotype. The genes are TRBV10-2 and TRBJ2-7, with D tentatively TRBD2 (5 bases). The ends were cut back, 2 bases at V and 3 bases at J, with 14 bases in the middle. In germline, CDR1 is WSHSY, CDR2 SAAADI. This CDR3 is 15 amino acids long. Here the CDR3 DNA reads TGCGCCAGCAGTGAGGTAGAGACGGAGGTCTACGAGCAGTACTTC. Translation: CASSEVETEVYEQYF.

There are many counts of this clonotype. The chain carries TRBV4-3 and TRBJ2-7; 9 bases are shared with TRBD2. CDR1 is LGHNA and CDR2 is YSLEER in the germline V gene. Germline trimming cut 0 bases from V and 8 bases from J; bases unmatched to any gene: 5. The CDR3 runs to 14 residues. The CDR3 sequence is CASSQEWREGQQYF. CDR3 nucleotides: TGCGCCAGCAGCCAAGAATGGCGGGAGGGCCAGCAGTACTTC.

This chain connects TRBV4-3 to TRBJ2-3; either TRBD1 or TRBD2 may fit D (5 bases each). Trimming cost V 1 base and J 11 bases, with 16 bases left between them. Germline V gives CDR1 LGHNA, CDR2 YSLEER. This CDR3 spans 14 amino acids. The DNA for the CDR3 is TGCGCCAGCAGCCAAGGGGGGTCCGGGACCATGCAGTATTTT. It specifies CASSQGGSGTMQYF.

DNA of the CDR3: TGTGCCAGCAGCCTCCTTGGTCCGACGGGAGTTCTTTCCTACGAGCAGTACTTC. This codes for CASSLLGPTGVLSYEQYF. The rearrangement uses TRBV28 and TRBJ2-7; possible D gene TRBD2, 6 bases. The V end was cut by 6 bases, the J end by 1 base, with 25 bases between. Looked up from germline, CDR1 is MDHEN and CDR2 is SYDVKM. This CDR3 region has 18 residues.

This clonotype was seen more than once but under ten times. Given a much more abundant clone one base away, this may be a read error. The J gene is TRBJ2-2, the V gene TRBV5-5, with D possibly TRBD1 on 5 matching bases. The CDR3 runs to 14 residues. The V and J ends lost 2 bases and 1 base respectively, with 6 bases between them. The germline V gene has CDR1 SGHKS and CDR2 YYEKEE (reference sequence). CDR3 protein: CASSFTGNTGELFF. The CDR3 bases are TGTGCCAGCAGCTTTACAGGGAACACCGGGGAGCTGTTTTTT.

The genes are TRBV7-9 and TRBJ1-5; 7 bases match TRBD1. From germline, CDR1 is SEHNR and CDR2 FQNEAQ (reference sequence). This CDR3 has 15 residues. The ends lost 1 base at V and 6 bases at J; junction bases unmatched: 6. The CDR3 bases are TGTGCCAGCAGCTTAGGACAGGGATTGGGTCAGCCCCAGCATTTT. Protein sequence: CASSLGQGLGQPQHF.

CDR3 in amino acids: CASTPGLADNEQFF. In DNA, the CDR3 is TGTGCCAGCACCCCGGGACTAGCGGACAATGAGCAGTTCTTC. V is TRBV27 and J is TRBJ2-1, with 11 bases fitting TRBD2. This CDR3 comprises 14 residues. Germline CDR1 and CDR2: MNHEY and SMNVEV (reference sequence). V gave up 7 bases and J gave up 5 bases; unmatched junction bases: 4.

J is TRBJ2-5 and V is TRBV11-1, with 10 bases aligning to TRBD1. Germline values: CDR1 SGHAT, CDR2 FQDESV (reference sequence). V lost 5 bases and J lost 0; bases outside the gene matches: 12. The CDR3 covers 18 residues. CDR3 loop: CASSPGTGALTYQETQYF. The DNA for the CDR3 is TGTGCCAGCAGCCCCGGGACAGGGGCCCTCACGTACCAAGAGACCCAGTACTTC. The entire variable domain, with the rest obtained from reference TRBV11-1 and TRBJ2-5, is as follows: EAEVAQSPRYKITEKSQAVAFWCDPISGHATLYWYRQILGQGPELLVQFQDESVVDDSQLPKDRFSAERLKGVDSTLKIQPAELGDSAMYLCASSPGTGALTYQETQYFGPGTRLLVL.

The chain links TRBV28 to TRBJ2-5, with D maybe TRBD1 (6 bases). The germline gives CDR1 MDHEN, CDR2 SYDVKM. The CDR3 spans 15 residues. Trimming pared 2 bases from V and 2 bases from J, leaving 12 bases between. In nucleotides, the CDR3 is TGTGCCAGCAGTTTAAACAGGGACCTTCAAGAGACCCAGTACTTC. The encoded protein is CASSLNRDLQETQYF.

This rearrangement joins TRBV3-1 to TRBJ2-7; D is uncertain. This CDR3 has 12 amino acids. Germline V gene sequence: CDR1 LGHDT, CDR2 YNNKEL (reference sequence). V was trimmed by 2 bases and J by 8 bases, leaving 10 bases between them. The CDR3 loop is CASSQIEAKQYF. CDR3 nucleotides: TGTGCCAGCAGCCAAATTGAAGCGAAGCAGTACTTC.

This clonotype was observed many times. The chain couples TRBV7-2 to TRBJ2-5, with D perhaps matching TRBD1 (6 bases). The V end was cut by 6 bases, the J end by 7 bases, with 15 bases between. Germline values: CDR1 SGHTA, CDR2 FQGNSA. The CDR3 is 13 residues long. The CDR3: CASRPQGYATQYF. As DNA, the CDR3 is TGTGCCAGCAGACCACAGGGCTACGCGACCCAGTACTTC.

The chain uses TRBV5-5 and TRBJ2-5; 7 bases are shared with TRBD1. The CDR3 is 16 amino acids. Germline-derived CDR1 and CDR2 are SGHKS and YYEKEE (reference sequence). The V and J ends lost 4 bases and 0 bases, in that order; junction bases with no gene match: 9. The CDR3 nucleotides are TGTGCCAGCAGCCCAGGGGGAAGACAGAACCAAGAGACCCAGTACTTC. Amino acids: CASSPGGRQNQETQYF.

This clonotype was seen a few times. This sequence joins TRBV5-1 and TRBJ2-1; perhaps TRBD2 as D (6 bases). The CDR3 extends over 14 amino acids. Trimming pared 1 base from V and 9 bases from J, leaving 14 bases between. Germline values: CDR1 SGHRS, CDR2 YFSETQ. CDR3 in amino acids: CASSLNGAGSEQFF. In DNA, the CDR3 is TGCGCCAGCAGCTTGAACGGGGCCGGGAGTGAGCAGTTCTTC.

The chain carries TRBV3-1 and TRBJ2-3, with D unresolved. Trimming left V 0 bases short and J 5 bases short, with 6 bases between. The CDR3 totals 13 residues. In germline, CDR1 is LGHDT, CDR2 YNNKEL (reference sequence). The CDR3 loop is CASSQELGDTQYF. In nucleotides, the CDR3 is TGTGCCAGCAGCCAAGAATTGGGAGATACGCAGTATTTT.

This clonotype was observed a handful of times. The gene calls are TRBV29-1 and TRBJ2-7; 10 bases align to TRBD2. The CDR3 runs to 16 residues. J was trimmed by 0 bases and V by 6 bases; bases with no gene match: 11. The germline CDR1 and CDR2 sequences are SQVTM and ANQGSEA. CDR3 in amino acids: CSVDSPSSGSSYEQYF. The CDR3 DNA reads as TGCAGCGTGGACTCCCCGTCTAGCGGGAGCTCCTACGAGCAGTACTTC.

This clonotype has ten or more counts. The gene calls are TRBV7-2 and TRBJ1-1; TRBD1 might be the D (5 bases). Trimming pared 2 bases from V and 4 bases from J, leaving 8 bases between. The CDR3 runs to 13 residues. Per germline, CDR1 SGHTA and CDR2 FQGNSA. The CDR3 is CASSLQGFTEAFF. The CDR3 region has the DNA TGTGCCAGCAGCTTACAGGGTTTCACTGAAGCTTTCTTT.

The chain combines TRBV7-3 with TRBJ2-1; TRBD1 matches at 12 bases. The CDR3 extends over 18 amino acids. V lost 5 bases to trimming and J lost 5 bases; unmatched junction nucleotides: 13. CDR1 and CDR2 (germline): SGHTA, FQGTGA. This chain's CDR3 is CASSLRPRDRGRHNEQFF. CDR3 nucleotides: TGTGCCAGCAGCCTCCGGCCGAGGGACAGGGGGCGCCACAATGAGCAGTTCTTC.

The gene calls are TRBV7-9 and TRBJ2-3, with D possibly being TRBD2 (6 bases). This CDR3 is 14 amino acids long. CDR1 SEHNR and CDR2 FQNEAQ come from the germline V gene (reference sequence). Trimming took off 5 bases at V and 0 bases at J, with 9 bases between the two ends. The CDR3 protein is CASSQEGSTDTQYF. CDR3 in DNA: TGTGCCAGCAGCCAGGAGGGGAGCACAGATACGCAGTATTTT.

The table lists this clonotype with a few counts. J is TRBJ2-7 and V is TRBV5-4; D uncertain. Germline loops: CDR1 SGHNT, CDR2 YYREEE (reference sequence). The CDR3 runs 12 residues. V lost 4 bases and J 5 bases, leaving 10 bases between the germline ends. The CDR3 loop is CASSVETNEQYF. CDR3 DNA sequence: TGTGCCAGCAGCGTCGAAACAAACGAGCAGTACTTC.

The sample holds many counts of this clonotype. V is TRBV5-1 and J is TRBJ1-2; D is undetermined. Germline V gives CDR1 SGHRS, CDR2 YFSETQ. Between the trimmed V and J ends, which lost 4 bases and 7 bases, there was a span of 14 bases. The CDR3 covers 13 residues. The CDR3 DNA follows: TGCGCCAGCAGCAAGGACTCGAGCGGTGGCTACACCTTC. It encodes CASSKDSSGGYTF.

This clonotype appeared many times. This chain connects TRBV12-3 or TRBV12-4 to TRBJ2-5; D is unclear. CDR3 length equals 14 residues. Trimming cost V 5 bases and J 7 bases, with 17 bases left between them. CDR3 sequence reads: CASSPRLTTGTQYF. CDR3 sequence (DNA): TGTGCCAGCAGTCCGAGACTGACGACCGGGACCCAGTACTTC.

This clonotype was found a few times. V and J are TRBV29-1 and TRBJ2-4, with a weak D call TRBD1 (6 bases). Germline-derived CDR1 and CDR2 are SQVTM and ANQGSEA. This CDR3 has 19 amino acids. Trimming removed 0 bases from V and 3 bases from J, with 24 bases in between. The CDR3 sequence is CSVEDQGTAPSFGKNIQYF. The CDR3 DNA is TGCAGCGTTGAAGATCAGGGGACCGCTCCTTCTTTTGGCAAAAACATTCAGTACTTC.

In this sample, this clonotype turned up many times. V is TRBV6-1 and J is TRBJ1-4; no reliable D call. Germline CDR1 and CDR2: MNHNS and SASEGT. CDR3 length: 14 residues. V gave up 8 bases and J gave up 4 bases, with 14 bases separating them. CDR3 protein: CASLKNGFNEKLFF. The CDR3 bases are TGTGCCAGCCTCAAGAACGGCTTTAATGAAAAACTGTTTTTT.

The chain recombines TRBV14 with TRBJ2-1; perhaps TRBD1 as D (6 bases). V lost 6 bases and J lost 3, with 15 bases in between. Germline CDR1 reads SGHDN; CDR2 reads FVKESK. This CDR3 comprises 15 residues. CDR3 loop: CASRKQGTNYNEQFF. The CDR3 region has the DNA TGTGCCAGCAGAAAACAGGGAACAAACTACAATGAGCAGTTCTTC.

The chain joins TRBV18 to TRBJ2-1; D is unclear. The V end was cut by 4 bases, the J end by 4 bases, with 17 bases between. Looked up from germline, CDR1 is KGHSH and CDR2 is LQKENI. The CDR3 consists of 16 residues. The CDR3 sequence: CASSQTPVGRYNEQFF. CDR3 bases: TGTGCCAGCTCACAAACTCCGGTGGGCAGATACAATGAGCAGTTCTTC. The entire variable domain, with the rest obtained from reference TRBV18 and TRBJ2-1, is as follows: NAGVMQNPRHLVRRRGQEARLRCSPMKGHSHVYWYRQLPEEGLKFMVYLQKENIIDESGMPKERFSAEFPKEGPSILRIQQVVRGDSAAYFCASSQTPVGRYNEQFFGPGTRLTVL.

This clonotype appeared a few times. The chain uses TRBV20-1 and TRBJ2-5; no clear D gene. The V gene's germline CDR1 is DFQATT and CDR2 SNEGSKA (reference sequence). The CDR3 consists of 10 residues. Trimming removed 3 bases from V and 5 bases from J, with 4 bases in between. This CDR3 is CSASLETQYF. The CDR3 DNA sequence: TGCAGTGCTAGTTTGGAGACCCAGTACTTC.